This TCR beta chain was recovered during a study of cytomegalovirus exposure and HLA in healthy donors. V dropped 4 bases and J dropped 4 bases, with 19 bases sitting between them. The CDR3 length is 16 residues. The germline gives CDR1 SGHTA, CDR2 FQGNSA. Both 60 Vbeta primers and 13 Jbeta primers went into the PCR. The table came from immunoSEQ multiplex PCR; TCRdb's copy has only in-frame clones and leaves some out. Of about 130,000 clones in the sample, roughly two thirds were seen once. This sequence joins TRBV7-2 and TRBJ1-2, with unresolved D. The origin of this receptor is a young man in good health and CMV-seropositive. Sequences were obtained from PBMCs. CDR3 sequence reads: CASSSGFFSRGYGYTF. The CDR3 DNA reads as TGTGCCAGCAGCTCAGGTTTCTTCTCACGGGGCTATGGCTACACCTTC.